These 10 T cell receptor beta chains were all obtained from the same sample, sequenced in a study of blood T cell repertoires in COVID-19. Method: immunoSEQ multiplex PCR; TCRdb's copy keeps in-frame clones and lacks some. The table lists some 300,000 clones, roughly 88% of them singletons. The sample was peripheral blood. Source of these receptors: a woman in her 30s who had recovered from COVID-19.

V is TRBV19 and J is TRBJ1-1; 9 bases map to TRBD1. The CDR3 covers 16 residues. The J segment lost 1 base and the V segment lost 5 bases, leaving 8 bases of the junction unmatched. In germline, CDR1 is LNHDA, CDR2 SQIVND (reference sequence). CDR3 DNA: TGTGCCAGTAGTTACCGGGACAGGGTTTGGAACACTGAAGCTTTCTTT. Translating it yields CASSYRDRVWNTEAFF.

The chain joins TRBV2 to TRBJ1-2; D may be TRBD1 (5 bases). Trimming removed 6 bases from V and 6 bases from J, with 14 bases in between. The germline CDR1 and CDR2 sequences are SNHLY and FYNNEI. The CDR3 is 13 residues long. This chain's CDR3 is CASSYTGIDGYTF. The CDR3 bases are TGTGCCAGCAGCTACACAGGAATTGATGGCTACACCTTC.

This chain links TRBV2 with TRBJ1-1; D not certain. There are 14 residues in the CDR3. V lost 2 bases and J 4 bases, leaving 11 bases between the germline ends. Germline lookup yields CDR1 SNHLY and CDR2 FYNNEI. CDR3 sequence: CASSEQQRGTEAFF. The CDR3 bases are TGTGCCAGCAGTGAACAACAGCGGGGCACTGAAGCTTTCTTT.

V usage is TRBV5-1 and J usage is TRBJ1-2; unclear D gene. This CDR3 has 14 amino acids. Germline V gives CDR1 SGHRS, CDR2 YFSETQ. Trimming shortened V by 0 bases and J by 3 bases, and 9 bases separated the two germline ends. The CDR3 nucleotides read TGCGCCAGCAGCTTGGATCGGGTGGACTATGGCTACACCTTC. Protein sequence: CASSLDRVDYGYTF.

The V gene is TRBV4-2, the J gene TRBJ1-2, with D possibly being TRBD1 (5 bases). The germline V gene encodes CDR1 LGHNA and CDR2 YNFKEQ. This CDR3 is 14 amino acids long. V shed 5 bases and J shed 8 bases, with 18 bases lying between them. This CDR3 reads CASSENPGQKGYTF. The CDR3 nucleotides are TGTGCCAGCAGCGAAAATCCAGGGCAGAAAGGCTACACCTTC.

The J gene is TRBJ2-1, the V gene TRBV5-6, with TRBD1 as a possible D gene (6 bases). The CDR3 has 15 amino acids. V was shortened by 5 bases and J by 3 bases, with 15 bases between the two germline ends. Germline values: CDR1 SGHDT, CDR2 YYEEEE. The CDR3 region has the DNA TGTGCCAGCAGGAATCCGGGACATATCTACAATGAGCAGTTCTTC. This gives the protein CASRNPGHIYNEQFF.

This clone was observed once. The chain links TRBV19 to TRBJ2-3; D may be TRBD2 (5 bases). The CDR3 consists of 15 residues. Germline assignment: CDR1 LNHDA and CDR2 SQIVND (reference sequence). Deletions cut 5 bases from V and 3 bases from J, with 15 bases between. As DNA, the CDR3 is TGTGCCAGTAGTGTCCCGGGGAAGGCTACAGATACGCAGTATTTT. Protein sequence: CASSVPGKATDTQYF.

Regarding this clone: This sample includes further DNA sequences coding for the same CDR3. The chain couples TRBV9 to TRBJ2-3; D may be TRBD1 (7 bases). V was clipped by 0 bases and J by 3 bases, with 11 bases between them. This CDR3 is built from 15 residues. CDR1 is SGDLS, CDR2 YYNGEE, per germline. CDR3: CASSVEQGRTDTQYF. Here the CDR3 DNA reads TGTGCCAGCAGCGTAGAACAGGGGAGGACAGATACGCAGTATTTT. The whole variable domain, remainder taken from reference TRBV9 and TRBJ2-3, is DSGVTQTPKHLITATGQRVTLRCSPRSGDLSVYWYQQSLDQGLQFLIQYYNGEERAKGNILERFSAQQFPDLHSELNLSSLELGDSALYFCASSVEQGRTDTQYFGPGTRLTVL.

The chain is built from TRBV5-5 and TRBJ1-2; 12 bases are a match to TRBD1. The CDR3 consists of 16 residues. Germline V gene data show CDR1 as SGHKS and CDR2 as YYEKEE (reference sequence). The ends lost 2 bases at V and 7 bases at J; junction bases unmatched: 9. The chain's CDR3 is CASSFPEGQGAFGYTF. The CDR3 coding sequence is TGTGCCAGCAGCTTTCCGGAGGGACAGGGGGCGTTTGGCTACACCTTC. Variable domain in full (rest from reference TRBV5-5 and TRBJ1-2): DAGVTQSPTHLIKTRGQQVTLRCSPISGHKSVSWYQQVLGQGPQFIFQYYEKEERGRGNFPDRFSARQFPNYSSELNVNALLLGDSALYLCASSFPEGQGAFGYTFGSGTRLTVV.

The chain has TRBV27 and TRBJ2-5; unclear D gene. Trimming pared 5 bases from V and 2 bases from J, leaving 9 bases between. This CDR3 has 13 residues. In germline, CDR1 is MNHEY, CDR2 SMNVEV (reference sequence). This CDR3 reads CASSRTIQETQYF. CDR3 sequence (DNA): TGTGCCAGCAGTCGAACTATTCAAGAGACCCAGTACTTC.